These 25 T cell receptor beta chains came from one sample sequenced in a study of response to subunit inactivated influenza vaccine. TCRdb ran MiXCR on the RT-PCR reads and lists one entry per CDR3 protein. The repertoire holds some 500,000 distinct CDR3 sequences, about 25% seen once, with approximately 2% in the top ten. This specimen consisted of CD4+ T cells sorted from PBMCs, obtained more than 4 days after vaccination. The receptors here all came from a middle-aged man who received an inactivated influenza vaccine.

The chain links TRBV10-3 to TRBJ1-4; 8 positions match TRBD1. V was pared by 2 bases and J by 6 bases, with 2 bases of the junction left unmatched. This CDR3 contains 14 residues. Per the germline V gene, CDR1 is ENHRY and CDR2 is SYGVKD. The CDR3 loop is CAISETGGDEKLFF. Written as DNA, the CDR3 is TGTGCCATCAGTGAGACAGGGGGAGATGAAAAACTGTTTTTT.

V is TRBV20-1 and J is TRBJ2-5, with 12 bases lining up with TRBD2. The germline CDR1 and CDR2 sequences are DFQATT and SNEGSKA (reference sequence). This CDR3 region has 14 residues. Germline trimming cut 5 bases from V and 4 bases from J; bases unmatched to any gene: 5. DNA for the CDR3: TGCAGTGCTCTGACTAGCGGGGGTGGAGAGACCCAGTACTTC. Amino acid sequence: CSALTSGGGETQYF.

V and J are TRBV5-1 and TRBJ2-3; 11 nucleotides match TRBD2. In germline, CDR1 is SGHRS, CDR2 YFSETQ. This CDR3 contains 17 residues. V shed 4 bases and J 0 bases; nucleotides not matched to a gene: 7. For the CDR3, the DNA is TGCGCCAGCAGCATCCGACTAGCGGGAATTAGCACAGATACGCAGTATTTT. Translating it yields CASSIRLAGISTDTQYF. The complete variable domain, with remaining parts taken from reference TRBV5-1 and TRBJ2-3, reads KAGVTQTPRYLIKTRGQQVTLSCSPISGHRSVSWYQQTPGQGLQFLFEYFSETQRNKGNFPGRFSGRQFSNSRSEMNVSTLELGDSALYLCASSIRLAGISTDTQYFGPGTRLTVL.

This sequence joins TRBV10-3 and TRBJ1-1, with 9 bases lining up with TRBD1. The CDR3 is 16 amino acids. Germline V gene lookup returns CDR1 ENHRY and CDR2 SYGVKD. With 2 bases clipped from V and 6 bases from J, the junction kept 10 bases outside the gene matches. CDR3 sequence: CAISEKRDRARAEAFF. The CDR3 bases are TGTGCCATCAGTGAGAAAAGGGACAGGGCACGCGCTGAAGCTTTCTTT.

The chain employs TRBV24-1 and TRBJ2-7, with D perhaps given as TRBD1 or TRBD2 (5 bases each). CDR3 size: 14 residues. Germline lookup yields CDR1 KGHDR and CDR2 SFDVKD. Trimming took 0 bases from V and 3 from J, leaving 8 bases between them. The CDR3 nucleotides read TGTGCCACCAGTGATTTGGTGGGGGACTACGAGCAGTACTTC. This sequence encodes CATSDLVGDYEQYF.

This sequence joins TRBV19 and TRBJ2-1, with D tentatively TRBD2 (5 bases). The CDR3 is 16 residues long. Trimming took off 5 bases at V and 6 bases at J, with 20 bases between the two ends. Germline values: CDR1 LNHDA, CDR2 SQIVND (reference sequence). The CDR3 sequence: CASSLKLPYGGNEQFF. CDR3 coding DNA: TGTGCCAGTAGTCTCAAACTTCCCTACGGAGGCAATGAGCAGTTCTTC.

This clonotype was seen more than once but under ten times. The chain uses TRBV6-5 and TRBJ2-7, with unresolved D. This CDR3 region has 15 residues. Germline CDR1 MNHEY, CDR2 SVGAGI. Deletions cut 0 bases from V and 7 bases from J, with 16 bases between. CDR3 bases: TGTGCCAGCAGTTACTCGACTTTCCGTTCACGAGAGCAGTACTTC. It encodes CASSYSTFRSREQYF.

J is TRBJ2-5 and V is TRBV6-5; 8 bases match TRBD1. Germline CDR1 and CDR2: MNHEY and SVGAGI. The CDR3 consists of 15 residues. Unmatched junction bases numbered 8, after V lost 3 bases and J lost 5 bases. The CDR3 region has the DNA TGTGCCAGCAGTTATACGGGGACAGGCATTGAGACCCAGTACTTC. Translating gives CASSYTGTGIETQYF.

There are a few counts of this clonotype. The chain links TRBV5-5 to TRBJ1-1; D remains unclear. V lost 0 bases and J lost 3, with 6 bases in between. The CDR3 has 13 residues. Germline V gives CDR1 SGHKS, CDR2 YYEKEE (reference sequence). The CDR3 here is CASSLGEDTEAFF. DNA of the CDR3: TGTGCCAGCAGCTTGGGGGAGGACACTGAAGCTTTCTTT.

The chain is built from TRBV12-3 or TRBV12-4 and TRBJ1-4; D is uncertain. CDR3 length: 14 amino acids. V shed 3 bases and J shed 3 bases, with 8 bases lying between them. The CDR3 coding sequence is TGTGCCAGCAGTTTTTGGGGTGCTAATGAAAAACTGTTTTTT. Amino acid sequence: CASSFWGANEKLFF.

This clonotype was counted a few times. The chain links TRBV29-1 to TRBJ2-1; 15 nucleotides line up with TRBD2. V lost 1 base and J lost 0; bases outside the gene matches: 7. The CDR3 runs to 19 residues. The germline V gene encodes CDR1 SQVTM and CDR2 ANQGSEA. CDR3 amino acids: CSVEGTSGGAGSSYNEQFF. The CDR3 region has the DNA TGCAGCGTTGAAGGGACTAGCGGGGGGGCAGGGTCCTCCTACAATGAGCAGTTCTTC.

This clonotype was detected only a few times. V and J are TRBV5-1 and TRBJ1-1, with D possibly TRBD1 on 6 matching bases. Trimming shortened V by 0 bases and J by 10 bases, and 19 bases separated the two germline ends. Germline CDR1 reads SGHRS; CDR2 reads YFSETQ. CDR3 length equals 15 residues. The CDR3 DNA follows: TGCGCCAGCAGCTTGGGGGACACTCCGAAGTACAGAGCTTTCTTT. Protein: CASSLGDTPKYRAFF.

This clonotype was found many times. The chain combines TRBV3-1 with TRBJ1-1; tentative D call: TRBD1 (5 bases). V lost 3 bases to trimming and J lost 0 bases, with 11 bases between them. From germline, CDR1 is LGHDT and CDR2 YNNKEL (reference sequence). The CDR3 contains 15 residues. Here the CDR3 reads CASSHPGGMNTEAFF. Here the CDR3 DNA reads TGTGCCAGCAGCCACCCCGGGGGGATGAACACTGAAGCTTTCTTT.

V gene TRBV7-2 combines with J gene TRBJ2-1; the match to TRBD2 covers 9 bases. J gave up 8 bases and V 4 bases, and 12 bases lay outside the gene matches. Germline CDR1 reads SGHTA; CDR2 reads FQGNSA. The CDR3 has 16 amino acids. The chain's CDR3 is CASSSPTSGPLHEQFF. CDR3 DNA sequence: TGTGCCAGCAGCTCCCCGACTAGCGGCCCTCTCCATGAGCAGTTCTTC.

This clonotype was observed a handful of times. The V gene is TRBV5-1, the J gene TRBJ2-7; D tentatively reads TRBD1 or TRBD2 (5 bases each). The CDR3 totals 13 residues. In germline, CDR1 is SGHRS, CDR2 YFSETQ. Trimming shortened V by 4 bases and J by 6 bases, and 14 bases separated the two germline ends. CDR3 in amino acids: CASSPGTLGEQYF. The CDR3 coding sequence is TGCGCCAGCAGCCCCGGGACCCTCGGCGAGCAGTACTTC.

CDR3 in DNA: TGCAGTGCCCGCGGGGGCGGGGGGAACACTGAAGCTTTCTTT. Its translation is CSARGGGGNTEAFF. The V call is TRBV20-1, the J call TRBJ1-1; a possible D gene is TRBD1 (6 bases). CDR1 and CDR2 (germline): DFQATT, SNEGSKA (reference sequence). Trimming took off 6 bases at V and 1 base at J, with 15 bases between the two ends. This CDR3 has 14 residues.

This clonotype was seen only a few times. The CDR3 here is CASSSFHRGNTEAFF. The CDR3 DNA follows: TGTGCCAGCAGCTCTTTTCACAGGGGTAACACTGAAGCTTTCTTT. The chain has TRBV5-5 and TRBJ1-1; the match to TRBD1 covers 7 bases. Germline V lookup: CDR1 SGHKS, CDR2 YYEKEE (reference sequence). V lost 3 bases and J lost 2; bases outside the gene matches: 7. The CDR3 has 15 residues. The full variable domain, in which reference TRBV5-5 and TRBJ1-1 provide the parts outside the CDR3, is DAGVTQSPTHLIKTRGQQVTLRCSPISGHKSVSWYQQVLGQGPQFIFQYYEKEERGRGNFPDRFSARQFPNYSSELNVNALLLGDSALYLCASSSFHRGNTEAFFGQGTRLTVV.

This clonotype was observed a handful of times. V is TRBV6-5 and J is TRBJ2-2; D remains ambiguous. The CDR3 has 15 amino acids. V lost 2 bases to trimming and J lost 4 bases, with 11 bases between them. Germline values: CDR1 MNHEY, CDR2 SVGAGI. The CDR3 region has the DNA TGTGCCAGCAGTTACAACAGTGGCAGCACCGGGGAGCTGTTTTTT. This translates into CASSYNSGSTGELFF.

The rearrangement uses TRBV10-3 and TRBJ2-2; no reliable D call. This CDR3 region has 15 residues. Trimming left V 4 bases short and J 0 bases short, with 9 bases between. Germline V gene data show CDR1 as ENHRY and CDR2 as SYGVKD. The CDR3 region is CAISVSAANTGELFF. DNA for the CDR3: TGTGCCATCAGTGTGTCGGCAGCGAACACCGGGGAGCTGTTTTTT.

This clonotype was counted between two and nine times. The V gene is TRBV18, the J gene TRBJ2-7; D not resolved. Germline lookup yields CDR1 KGHSH and CDR2 LQKENI. CDR3 length equals 14 residues. V was trimmed by 0 bases and J by 3 bases, leaving 9 bases between them. The CDR3 protein is CASSPPNNNYEQYF. CDR3 nucleotides: TGTGCCAGCTCACCACCGAACAACAACTACGAGCAGTACTTC.

The chain recombines TRBV12-3 or TRBV12-4 with TRBJ1-1; D unclear. The CDR3 runs to 15 residues. V was trimmed by 5 bases and J by 0 bases, leaving 13 bases between them. The DNA for the CDR3 is TGTGCCAGCAGTGACGACCGGGTCGTGAACACTGAAGCTTTCTTT. Encoded protein: CASSDDRVVNTEAFF.

This chain links TRBV28 with TRBJ2-7; 11 bases fit TRBD2. J lost 6 bases, V lost 5 bases, and 9 bases had no gene match. Germline V gene data show CDR1 as MDHEN and CDR2 as SYDVKM. CDR3 size: 15 residues. CDR3 sequence: CASSPKLAGAREQYF. CDR3 bases: TGTGCCAGCAGTCCTAAACTAGCGGGAGCGCGCGAGCAGTACTTC. The variable domain in full, completed from reference TRBV28 and TRBJ2-7, reads DVKVTQSSRYLVKRTGEKVFLECVQDMDHENMFWYRQDPGLGLRLIYFSYDVKMKEKGDIPEGYSVSREKKERFSLILESASTNQTSMYLCASSPKLAGAREQYFGPGTRLTVT.

This clonotype came up a few times. The chain is built from TRBV27 and TRBJ1-5; D is possibly TRBD1 (6 bases). Germline CDR1 reads MNHEY; CDR2 reads SMNVEV (reference sequence). The CDR3 contains 16 residues. Between the trimmed V and J ends, which lost 5 bases and 2 bases, there was a span of 16 bases. The CDR3 DNA follows: TGTGCCAGCAGTAAAAATACAGGGCTTGGCAATCAGCCCCAGCATTTT. The encoded protein is CASSKNTGLGNQPQHF.

V usage is TRBV5-1 and J usage is TRBJ2-5, with TRBD1 identical over 10 bases. With 4 bases clipped from V and 6 bases from J, the junction kept 6 bases outside the gene matches. Germline V CDR1 and CDR2: SGHRS, YFSETQ. CDR3 length: 14 amino acids. As DNA, the CDR3 is TGCGCCAGCAGCACCGGGACAGGGGTAAAGACCCAGTACTTC. Amino acids: CASSTGTGVKTQYF.

The V call is TRBV7-2, the J call TRBJ2-7; 9 bases align to TRBD1. This CDR3 spans 15 amino acids. The germline V gene has CDR1 SGHTA and CDR2 FQGNSA. The V gene end was trimmed by 5 bases and the J gene end by 1 base; junction bases not matched to a gene: 6. The CDR3 DNA follows: TGTGCCAGCAGCATCCGGGACAGGGCATCCTACGAGCAGTACTTC. Residues: CASSIRDRASYEQYF.